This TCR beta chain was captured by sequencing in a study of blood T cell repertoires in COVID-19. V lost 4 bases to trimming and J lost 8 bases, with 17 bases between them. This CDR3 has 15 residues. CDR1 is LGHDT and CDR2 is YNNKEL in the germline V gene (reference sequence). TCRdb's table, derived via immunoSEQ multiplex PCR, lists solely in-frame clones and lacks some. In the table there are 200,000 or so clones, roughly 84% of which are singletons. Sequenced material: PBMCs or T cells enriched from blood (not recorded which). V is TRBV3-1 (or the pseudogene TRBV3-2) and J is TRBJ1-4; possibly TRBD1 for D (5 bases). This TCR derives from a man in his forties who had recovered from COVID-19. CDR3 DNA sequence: TGTGCCAGCAGCCCTGGTGTAGGGGCGGGAGAAAAACTGTTTTTT. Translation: CASSPGVGAGEKLFF.